The text below deals with one T cell receptor beta chain. It lacks a known antigen. No clone much larger than this one lies a single base away; base qualities are absent. Collaborating institutions collected whole blood in K2EDTA tubes following their own protocols. For TCRbeta analysis, collaborators shipped samples as frozen whole blood, isolated PBMCs, or DNA extracted from either of those sample types. This specimen comes from a study of blood T cell repertoires in COVID-19 (dated by TCRdb to about 2020). Turning to the overall study: The collaborator samples originated in the United States, Italy and Spain and spanned the acute and convalescent phases of COVID-19. Where available, HLA class I and class II types were taken from metadata supplied by the sample provider and were not determined by assay-based typing. The dataset comprised deeply sampled blood TCRbeta repertoires from subjects exposed to, actively infected with, or recovered from COVID-19. A de-identified subject ID, COVID-19 status, age in years and sex were almost always included in the sample metadata. The repertoires were made available in a free public database intended to serve as a resource for research on the immune response to SARS-CoV-2. The samples were drawn from two sources: the first 160 participants of the ongoing ImmuneRACE study, and 950 to 1,500 subjects contributed by 6 global collaborators. The material from the prospective study consisted of cDNA or gDNA derived from T cells, B-cell-depleted T cells, or PBMCs.

The CDR1 and CDR2 encoded by the germline V gene are SNHLY and FYNNEI. CDR3 length: 16 amino acids, cysteine to phenylalanine. Only the CDR3 DNA is retained, 48 bases long and in frame from the first base. The germline ends are 12 bases apart after V is trimmed by 3 bases and J by 0 bases. Paper-wide results and their limitations: The quantity of clinical and demographic metadata differed by source and by participant and was supplied without curation.

TCRbeta CDR3 regions were amplified from genomic DNA using the immunoSEQ Assay, a bias-controlled multiplex PCR. Per the source publication's procedure: The number of nucleated cells in each sample was estimated from the amplification of reference gene primers within the assay. To quantify the absolute abundance of each unique TCRbeta CDR3 rearrangement, sequence reads were collapsed and filtered. Productive Simpson clonality was computed per sample as the square root of Simpson's diversity index over productive rearrangements. Entries here come from immuneACCESS through TCRdb and include only in-frame sequences with V and J called. Some clones fail to appear in such tables; in the studies checked, an unresolved V gene covers under half of the shortfall, and the cause of the remainder is unknown. The V and J calls and clone size are taken from that table; D and trimming were inferred from the DNA. The sample has around 100,000 clones on record, 91% of them singletons. In total, the top ten clones hold 2.3% of the sample.

The sequencing input was peripheral blood. The TCR was taken from a human donor with active COVID-19. The donor label of this sample is uncertain. The sequence is built from TRBV2 and TRBJ2-1; the D gene is perhaps TRBD2, on 5 matching bases. DNA sequence: TGTGCCAGCAGTGATAGGAGGTTAAGCTCCTACAATGAGCAGTTCTTC. It translates as CASSDRRLSSYNEQFF.